These T cell receptor beta chains were read from a single sample in a study of T cells in localized non-small cell lung cancer. TCRdb's table, derived via immunoSEQ multiplex PCR, lists solely in-frame clones and lacks some. The sample records roughly 21,000 clones, around 90% being singletons. This sample comprised peripheral blood mononuclear cells, obtained before any cancer treatment. The receptor set was obtained from a male donor older than 55 with stage II lung adenocarcinoma. Each CDR3 is given with its conserved first and last residue. The order of the fields is D gene, J gene, V gene, clone size, CDR3 protein, CDR3 DNA. A D gene is named only where the DNA matches it firmly. Only some rows state a clone size, as once, few, many or a class for expanded clones.

>TRBD1|TRBJ1-5|TRBV6-6|NA
CASRPTQGTANQPQHF
TGTGCCAGCAGGCCAACACAGGGGACTGCCAATCAGCCCCAGCATTTT
>TRBD1|TRBJ2-2|TRBV28|NA
CATQTGGRTGELFF
TGTGCCACACAAACAGGGGGCCGCACCGGGGAGCTGTTTTTT
>NA|TRBJ2-5|TRBV23-1|NA
CASSQRRTRVNGGTQYF
TGCGCCAGCAGTCAACGACGGACAAGGGTCAATGGGGGGACCCAGTACTTC
>NA|TRBJ1-2|TRBV28|few
CASSSGNYGYTF
TGTGCCAGCAGTTCAGGGAACTATGGCTACACCTTC
>TRBD2|TRBJ2-3|TRBV29-1|NA
CSVTGTSGATDTQYF
TGCAGCGTAACAGGGACTAGCGGGGCAACAGATACGCAGTATTTT
>NA|TRBJ1-1|TRBV27|NA
CASGVRPEAFF
TGTGCCAGCGGTGTTAGGCCTGAAGCTTTCTTT
>NA|TRBJ1-2|TRBV29-1|few
CSVAGRGASNYGYTF
TGCAGCGTCGCTGGCAGGGGCGCGTCTAACTATGGCTACACCTTC
>TRBD2|TRBJ2-3|TRBV27|NA
CASSLFAGVADTQYF
TGTGCCAGCAGTTTATTCGCGGGAGTGGCAGATACGCAGTATTTT
>TRBD1|TRBJ1-3|TRBV18|NA
CASSGQSHTIYF
TGTGCCAGCTCGGGACAGTCCCACACCATATATTTT
>TRBD1|TRBJ1-1|TRBV5-6|NA
CASSLGQGYTEAFF
TGTGCCAGCAGCCTCGGACAGGGGTACACTGAAGCTTTCTTT
>TRBD1|TRBJ1-2|TRBV27|few
CASSLTYRGGYGYTF
TGTGCCAGCAGTCTAACCTACAGGGGCGGCTATGGCTACACCTTC
>NA|TRBJ1-2|TRBV5-4|NA
CASSRGIPTGTNGGYTF
TGTGCCAGCAGCCGGGGGATCCCAACCGGGACAAACGGTGGCTACACCTTC
>NA|TRBJ2-1|TRBV18|once
CASSPQRTYNEQFF
TGTGCCAGCTCACCGCAGAGAACCTACAATGAGCAGTTCTTC
>NA|TRBJ2-6|TRBV7-2|NA
CASSLRTASSGANVLTF
TGTGCCAGCAGCCTACGGACAGCGAGCTCTGGGGCCAACGTCCTGACTTTC
>NA|TRBJ2-5|TRBV18|NA
CASSPGAEETQYF
TGTGCCAGCTCACCCGGGGCCGAAGAGACCCAGTACTTC
>NA|TRBJ1-2|TRBV28|NA
CASSFPGNYGYTF
TGTGCCAGCAGTTTCCCCGGGAACTATGGCTACACCTTC
>NA|TRBJ2-4|TRBV28|NA
CASSHNRAWRANIQYF
TGTGCCAGCTCTCATAATCGGGCGTGGAGGGCGAACATTCAGTACTTC
>TRBD1|TRBJ1-3|TRBV23-1|once
CASRYRGGNTIYF
TGCGCCAGCAGGTACAGGGGAGGAAACACCATATATTTT
>TRBD2|TRBJ2-3|TRBV5-1|NA
CASSLASGRTDTQYF
TGCGCCAGCAGCTTGGCTAGCGGTCGCACAGATACGCAGTATTTT
>TRBD2|TRBJ2-1|TRBV27|NA
CASSLGPRLAGFYDEQFF
TGTGCCAGCAGTTTAGGGCCAAGACTAGCGGGGTTTTATGATGAGCAGTTCTTC
>NA|TRBJ2-7|TRBV7-2|NA
CASGRDIGGGEQYF
TGTGCCAGCGGCCGGGACATCGGAGGAGGCGAGCAGTACTTC
>NA|TRBJ2-3|TRBV2|NA
CASSGGQTSTDTQYF
TGTGCCAGCAGTGGAGGTCAGACTAGCACAGATACGCAGTATTTT
>TRBD2|TRBJ2-7|TRBV6-1|NA
CASSETSGSTYEQYF
TGTGCCAGCAGTGAAACTAGCGGGAGCACTTACGAGCAGTACTTC
>NA|TRBJ1-5|TRBV10-3|NA
CAISGGADQPQHF
TGTGCCATCAGTGGGGGGGCGGATCAGCCCCAGCATTTT
>NA|TRBJ1-3|TRBV5-1|NA
CASSLSRSSGNTIYF
TGCGCCAGCAGCTTGTCCCGCAGTTCTGGAAACACCATATATTTT
>NA|TRBJ2-3|TRBV4-2|NA
CASSQADTQYF
TGTGCCAGCAGCCAAGCAGATACGCAGTATTTT